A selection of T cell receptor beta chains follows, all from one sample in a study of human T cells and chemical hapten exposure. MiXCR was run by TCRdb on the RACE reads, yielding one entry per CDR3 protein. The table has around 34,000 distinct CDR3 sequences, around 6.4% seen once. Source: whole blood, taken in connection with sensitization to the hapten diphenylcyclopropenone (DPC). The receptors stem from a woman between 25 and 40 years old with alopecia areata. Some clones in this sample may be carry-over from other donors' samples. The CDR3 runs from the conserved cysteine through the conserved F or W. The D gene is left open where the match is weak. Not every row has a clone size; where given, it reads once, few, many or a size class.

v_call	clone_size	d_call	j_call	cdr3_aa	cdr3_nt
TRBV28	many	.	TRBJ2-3	CARPIDTQYF	TGTGCCAGACCAATAGATACGCAGTATTTT
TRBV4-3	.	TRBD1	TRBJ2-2	CASSRGGQGAGTGELFF	TGCGCCAGCAGCCGAGGGGGACAGGGGGCAGGGACCGGGGAGCTGTTTTTT
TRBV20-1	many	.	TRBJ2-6	CSAAESGANVLTF	TGCAGTGCCGCAGAATCTGGGGCCAACGTCCTGACTTTC
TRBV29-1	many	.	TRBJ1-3	CSVSVGPGNTIYF	TGCAGCGTTTCTGTGGGGCCTGGAAACACCATATATTTT
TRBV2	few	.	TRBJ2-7	CATAQGSYEQYF	TGTGCCACCGCACAGGGCTCCTACGAGCAGTACTTC
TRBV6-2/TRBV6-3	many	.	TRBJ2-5	CASSVQGYGETQYF	TGTGCCAGCAGTGTACAGGGATATGGAGAGACCCAGTACTTC
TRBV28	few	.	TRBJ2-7	CASSLGLRKEQYF	TGTGCCAGCAGCCTCGGGCTAAGAAAAGAGCAGTACTTC
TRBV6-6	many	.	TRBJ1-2	CASSYKTEYGYTF	TGTGCCAGCAGTTACAAGACAGAGTATGGCTACACCTTC
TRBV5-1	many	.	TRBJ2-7	CASRVGAIGYEQYF	TGCGCCAGCAGAGTGGGGGCTATTGGGTACGAGCAGTACTTC
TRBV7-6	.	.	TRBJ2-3	CASSSPGTDTQYF	TGTGCCAGCAGCTCCCCCGGTACAGATACGCAGTATTTT
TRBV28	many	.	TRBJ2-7	CASSFPSYPYEQYF	TGTGCCAGCAGTTTTCCTAGTTATCCCTACGAGCAGTACTTC
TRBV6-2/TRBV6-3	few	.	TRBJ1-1	CASRDTSNTEAFF	TGTGCCAGCAGAGACACAAGTAACACTGAAGCTTTCTTT
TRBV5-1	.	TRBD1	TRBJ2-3	CASSLTGGNTDTQYF	TGCGCCAGCAGCTTGACAGGGGGCAACACAGATACGCAGTATTTT
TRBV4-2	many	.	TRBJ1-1	CASSPFGGAGTEAFF	TGTGCCAGCAGCCCGTTCGGGGGGGCTGGCACTGAAGCTTTCTTT
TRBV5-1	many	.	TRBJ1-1	CASSLEGLPTEAFF	TGCGCCAGCAGCTTGGAGGGTCTCCCCACTGAAGCTTTCTTT
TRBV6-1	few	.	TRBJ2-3	CASSEYGTYTDTQYF	TGTGCCAGCAGTGAATATGGAACCTACACAGATACGCAGTATTTT
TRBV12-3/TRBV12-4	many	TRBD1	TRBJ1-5	CASTAGGGGPPQHF	TGTGCCAGCACCGCAGGGGGGGGAGGGCCCCCCCAGCATTTT
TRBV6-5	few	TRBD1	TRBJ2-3	CASRNAGGWGDTQYF	TGTGCCAGCAGAAACGCAGGGGGCTGGGGAGATACGCAGTATTTT
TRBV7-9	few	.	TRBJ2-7	CASSLSEGSKHEQYF	TGTGCCAGCAGCTTGTCGGAAGGCAGTAAACACGAGCAGTACTTC
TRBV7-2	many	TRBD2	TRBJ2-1	CASSFQGLAGDNEQFF	TGTGCCAGCAGCTTCCAGGGACTAGCGGGGGACAATGAGCAGTTCTTC
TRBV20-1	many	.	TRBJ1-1	CSARPSPRGNTEAFF	TGCAGTGCTAGACCGTCTCCCCGGGGTAACACTGAAGCTTTCTTT
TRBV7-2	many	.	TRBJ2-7	CASSPRTATPYEQYF	TGTGCCAGCAGCCCCAGGACAGCCACTCCCTACGAGCAGTACTTC
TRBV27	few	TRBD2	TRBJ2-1	CASSLVPDMSGGSYNEQFF	TGTGCCAGCAGTTTAGTTCCCGATATGAGCGGGGGGTCCTACAATGAGCAGTTCTTC
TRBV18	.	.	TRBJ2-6	CASSFPWARPLSGANVLTF	TGTGCCAGCTCGTTTCCTTGGGCGCGGCCCTTATCCGGGGCCAACGTCCTGACTTTC
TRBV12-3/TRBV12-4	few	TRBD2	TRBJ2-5	CASRAGTSGQETQYF	TGTGCCAGCAGAGCCGGGACTAGCGGCCAAGAGACCCAGTACTTC
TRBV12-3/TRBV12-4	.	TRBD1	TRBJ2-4	CASSPFRDRGFGIQYF	TGTGCCAGCAGCCCCTTCCGGGACAGGGGGTTTGGGATTCAGTACTTC
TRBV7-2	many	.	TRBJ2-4	CASSQSLIAKNIQYF	TGTGCCAGCAGCCAGTCTCTTATAGCCAAAAACATTCAGTACTTC
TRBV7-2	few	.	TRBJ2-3	CASSLAAGITDTQYF	TGTGCCAGCAGCTTAGCGGCAGGGATCACAGATACGCAGTATTTT
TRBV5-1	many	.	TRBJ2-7	CASSLGSSRGMSYEQYF	TGCGCCAGCAGCTTGGGGTCTAGCAGGGGAATGTCCTACGAGCAGTACTTC
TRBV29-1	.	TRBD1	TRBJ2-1	CSVVGTGMDSYNEQFF	TGCAGCGTTGTAGGGACAGGGATGGACTCCTACAATGAGCAGTTCTTC
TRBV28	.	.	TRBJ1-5	CASSLLGTSNQPQHF	TGTGCCAGCAGTTTATTGGGGACGTCCAATCAGCCCCAGCATTTT
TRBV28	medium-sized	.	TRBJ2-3	CASSLGSRAITDTQYF	TGTGCCAGCAGTTTAGGGTCCAGGGCGATCACAGATACGCAGTATTTT
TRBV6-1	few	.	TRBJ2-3	CASSEAHQLMDTQYF	TGTGCCAGCAGTGAAGCCCACCAGCTAATGGATACGCAGTATTTT
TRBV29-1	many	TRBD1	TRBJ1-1	CSVEGTGNTEAFF	TGCAGCGTTGAAGGGACAGGGAACACTGAAGCTTTCTTT
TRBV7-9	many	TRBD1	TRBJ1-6	CASSLEGTGNSPLHF	TGTGCCAGCAGCTTAGAAGGGACAGGGAATTCACCCCTCCACTTT
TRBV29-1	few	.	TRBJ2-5	CSVDREAETQYF	TGCAGCGTAGACAGGGAGGCAGAGACCCAGTACTTC
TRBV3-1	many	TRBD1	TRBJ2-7	CASSPLRGTGHYEQYF	TGTGCCAGCAGCCCCCTTAGAGGGACAGGGCACTACGAGCAGTACTTC
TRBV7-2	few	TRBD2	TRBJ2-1	CASSYSGSGGANGQFF	TGTGCCAGCAGCTATAGCGGTAGCGGGGGGGCTAACGGGCAGTTCTTC
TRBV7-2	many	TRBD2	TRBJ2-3	CASSFRSGGTDTQYF	TGTGCCAGCAGCTTCCGGAGCGGGGGTACAGATACGCAGTATTTT
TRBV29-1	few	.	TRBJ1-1	CSVEHRAITEAFF	TGCAGCGTTGAACACAGGGCGATCACTGAAGCTTTCTTT
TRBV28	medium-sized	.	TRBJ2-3	CAITSKNRGPDTQYF	TGTGCCATCACTTCGAAGAACCGGGGGCCAGATACGCAGTATTTT
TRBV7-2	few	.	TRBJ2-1	CASSLVRSENPSYNEQFF	TGTGCCAGCAGCCTTGTCCGATCAGAGAACCCCTCCTACAATGAGCAGTTCTTC
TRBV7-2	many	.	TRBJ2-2	CASSLEGPPRGGELFF	TGTGCCAGCAGCTTAGAGGGGCCCCCACGGGGCGGGGAGCTGTTTTTT
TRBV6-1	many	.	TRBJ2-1	CASGWDVSVGEQFF	TGTGCCAGCGGGTGGGACGTCAGCGTAGGTGAGCAGTTCTTC
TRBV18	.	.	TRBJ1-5	CASSPSAYQPQHF	TGTGCCAGCTCACCATCAGCTTATCAGCCCCAGCATTTT
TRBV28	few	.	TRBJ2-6	CAIRTTGANVLTF	TGTGCCATCCGGACGACCGGGGCCAACGTCCTGACTTTC
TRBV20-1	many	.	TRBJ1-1	CSARVRANTEAFF	TGCAGTGCTAGAGTTAGGGCGAACACTGAAGCTTTCTTT
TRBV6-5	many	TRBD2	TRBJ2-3	CASRTWTSGAADTQYF	TGTGCCAGCAGGACCTGGACTAGCGGGGCGGCAGATACGCAGTATTTT
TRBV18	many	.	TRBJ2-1	CASSPFVGNEQFF	TGTGCCAGCTCACCATTCGTGGGCAATGAGCAGTTCTTC
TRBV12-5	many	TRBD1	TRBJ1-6	CASASGTDNSPLHF	TGTGCTAGTGCCTCCGGGACAGATAATTCACCCCTCCACTTT